The 5 T cell receptor beta chains in this list originate from one sample, sequenced in a study of cytomegalovirus exposure and HLA in healthy donors. The PCR made use of 60 Vbeta and 13 Jbeta primers. Sequencing was performed with immunoSEQ multiplex PCR; in TCRdb, only in-frame clones are kept and a portion is missing. The sample lists around 200,000 clones, approximately 86% seen once, with more than 0.25% in the top ten. The sequencing input was PBMCs. These receptors were collected from a woman in her twenties or thirties in good health and CMV-seronegative.

This chain connects TRBV4-1 to TRBJ2-3; 9 nucleotides agree with TRBD2. Germline CDR1 and CDR2: MGHRA and YSYEKL. V shed 1 base and J 2 bases; nucleotides not matched to a gene: 10. The CDR3 loop spans 18 amino acids. The CDR3 DNA reads TGCGCCAGCAGCCAAGGTGGGCTAGCGGGGACCATCACAGATACGCAGTATTTT. Amino acid sequence: CASSQGGLAGTITDTQYF.

The V and J genes are TRBV28 and TRBJ2-3, with 10 bases identical to TRBD2. Per germline, CDR1 MDHEN and CDR2 SYDVKM. The CDR3 runs 15 residues. V was clipped by 8 bases and J by 2 bases; unmatched bases: 7. This CDR3 is CASRKRGGFTDTQYF. The CDR3, as DNA: TGTGCCAGCCGTAAGCGGGGGGGGTTCACAGATACGCAGTATTTT.

The chain combines TRBV7-8 with TRBJ2-1; the match to TRBD2 covers 9 bases. Germline assignment: CDR1 SGHVS and CDR2 FQNEAQ. CDR3 length: 15 residues. V dropped 0 bases and J dropped 10; count of bases not matched to a gene: 7. In DNA, the CDR3 is TGTGCCAGCAGCTTAGCGTGGCGGGAGGGCGGGGAGCAGTTCTTC. This gives the protein CASSLAWREGGEQFF.

The chain combines TRBV28 with TRBJ2-3, with D maybe TRBD2 (5 bases). The ends were cut back, 5 bases at V and 0 bases at J, with 12 bases in the middle. The length of the CDR3 is 15 residues. Germline CDR1 reads MDHEN; CDR2 reads SYDVKM. The DNA for the CDR3 is TGTGCCAGCAGTGCTGGACGAGGGAGCACAGATACGCAGTATTTT. Residues: CASSAGRGSTDTQYF.

This chain links TRBV7-6 with TRBJ2-3; the match to TRBD2 covers 8 bases. The germline V gene encodes CDR1 SGHVS and CDR2 FNYEAQ. This CDR3 region has 14 residues. V gave up 5 bases and J gave up 3 bases; unmatched junction bases: 4. CDR3 in amino acids: CASSLGLATDTQYF. CDR3 bases: TGTGCCAGCAGCCTAGGACTAGCTACAGATACGCAGTATTTT.